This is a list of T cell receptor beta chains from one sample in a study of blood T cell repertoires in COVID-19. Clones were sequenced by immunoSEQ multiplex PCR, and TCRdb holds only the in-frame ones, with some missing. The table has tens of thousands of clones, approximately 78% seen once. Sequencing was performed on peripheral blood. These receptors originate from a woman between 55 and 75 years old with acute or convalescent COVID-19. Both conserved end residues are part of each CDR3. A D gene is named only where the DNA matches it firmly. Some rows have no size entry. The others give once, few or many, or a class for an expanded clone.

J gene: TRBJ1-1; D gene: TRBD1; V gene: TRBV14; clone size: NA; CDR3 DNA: TGTGCCAGCAGCCCGAATCGGAGGGACAGGGGCACTGAAGCTTTCTTT; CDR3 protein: CASSPNRRDRGTEAFF
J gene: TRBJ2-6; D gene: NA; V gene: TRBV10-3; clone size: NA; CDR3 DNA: TGTGCCATCAGTGATCCAATCAGTTCAACTGGGGCCAACGTCCTGACTTTC; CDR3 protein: CAISDPISSTGANVLTF
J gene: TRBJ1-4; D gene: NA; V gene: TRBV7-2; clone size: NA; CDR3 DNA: TGTGCCAGCAGCTCAAGGGGAGGAGGCTCTGAAAAACTGTTTTTT; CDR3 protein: CASSSRGGGSEKLFF
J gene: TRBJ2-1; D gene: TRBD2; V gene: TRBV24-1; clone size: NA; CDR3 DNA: TGTGCCACCAGTGACCGGACTAGCGGGGCTTACAATGAGCAGTTCTTC; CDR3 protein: CATSDRTSGAYNEQFF
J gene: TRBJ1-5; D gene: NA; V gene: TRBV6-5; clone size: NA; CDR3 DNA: TGTGCCAGCAGCTACGAACCGGGGTATCAGCCCCAGCATTTT; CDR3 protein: CASSYEPGYQPQHF
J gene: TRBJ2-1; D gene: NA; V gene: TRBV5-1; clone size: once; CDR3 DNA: TGCGCCAGCAGCTTGGAGGGGGTGAGCTCCTACAATGAGCAGTTCTTC; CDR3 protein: CASSLEGVSSYNEQFF
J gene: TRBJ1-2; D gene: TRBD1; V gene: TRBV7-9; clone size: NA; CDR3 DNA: TGTGCCAGCAGCTTTGGGACAGGGTTAAGCGGCTACACCTTC; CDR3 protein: CASSFGTGLSGYTF
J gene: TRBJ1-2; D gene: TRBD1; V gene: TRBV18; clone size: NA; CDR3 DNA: TGTGCCAGCTCCCCGGACAGGGGGCAAGGCTACACCTTC; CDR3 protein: CASSPDRGQGYTF
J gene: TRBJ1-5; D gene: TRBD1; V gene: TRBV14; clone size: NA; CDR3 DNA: TGTGCCAGCAGCAGACAGGGACAGCCCCAGCATTTT; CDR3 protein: CASSRQGQPQHF
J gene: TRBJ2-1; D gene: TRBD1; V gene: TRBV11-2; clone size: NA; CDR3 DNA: TGTGCCAGCAGCGGCGACAGGGGCTATCTTGAGCAGTTCTTC; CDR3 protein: CASSGDRGYLEQFF